The clone carrying this T cell receptor (beta chain) was seen repeatedly, ten times or more. Its antigen is not known. TCRdb re-called the 5' RACE reads through MiXCR, storing one row per CDR3 protein. The data show approximately 210,000 distinct CDR3 sequences, approximately 10% seen once. The data were taken from a study of T-cell memory formation after mild COVID-19. V lost 7 bases and J lost 3, with 16 bases in between. CDR1 is SGHTA and CDR2 is FQGNSA in the germline V gene. This CDR3 contains 14 residues. Study outcomes and limitations: Those CD4+ clones that contracted were mainly in CM and EM (CD8+ ones in EMRA). Pre-infection memory harbored some responding clones, suggesting cross-reactive memory joined. Contracting clones, day 15 to 85, had balanced CD4/CD8, and later expanders favored CD4+.

The sample taken for sequencing was PBMCs or a T cell subset sorted from them (not recorded which). This chain connects TRBV7-2 to TRBJ2-7; D perhaps matches TRBD2 (6 bases). The sequence came from a man younger than 35 who had mild COVID-19 (a few samples of this study predate the infection). Cell type and time point are not known. The CDR3 nucleotides read TGTGCCAGCACCTTCTCCAGGACTAACTACGAGCAGTACTTC. Translating it yields CASTFSRTNYEQYF.